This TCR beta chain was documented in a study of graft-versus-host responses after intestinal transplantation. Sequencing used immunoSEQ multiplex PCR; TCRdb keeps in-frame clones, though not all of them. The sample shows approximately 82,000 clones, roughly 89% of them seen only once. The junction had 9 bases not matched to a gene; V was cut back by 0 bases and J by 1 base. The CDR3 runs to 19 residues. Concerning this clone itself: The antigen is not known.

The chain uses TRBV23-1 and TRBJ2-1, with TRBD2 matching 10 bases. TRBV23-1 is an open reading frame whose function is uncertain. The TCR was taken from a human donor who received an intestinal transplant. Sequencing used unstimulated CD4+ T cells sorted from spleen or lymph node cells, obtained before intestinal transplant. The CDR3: CASSQSGASGGPSYNEQFF. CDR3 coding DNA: TGCGCCAGCAGTCAATCGGGGGCTAGCGGGGGACCTTCCTACAATGAGCAGTTCTTC.